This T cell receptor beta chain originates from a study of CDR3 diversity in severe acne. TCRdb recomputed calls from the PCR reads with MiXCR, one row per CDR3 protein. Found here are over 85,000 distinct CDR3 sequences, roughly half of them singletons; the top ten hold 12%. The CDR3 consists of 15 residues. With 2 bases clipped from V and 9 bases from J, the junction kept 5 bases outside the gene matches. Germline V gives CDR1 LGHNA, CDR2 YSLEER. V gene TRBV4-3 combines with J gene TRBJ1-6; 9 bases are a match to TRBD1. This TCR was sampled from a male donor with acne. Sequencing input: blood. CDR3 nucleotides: TGCGCCAGCAGCCAATGGACAGGGGCGATTTCACCCCTCCACTTT. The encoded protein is CASSQWTGAISPLHF.